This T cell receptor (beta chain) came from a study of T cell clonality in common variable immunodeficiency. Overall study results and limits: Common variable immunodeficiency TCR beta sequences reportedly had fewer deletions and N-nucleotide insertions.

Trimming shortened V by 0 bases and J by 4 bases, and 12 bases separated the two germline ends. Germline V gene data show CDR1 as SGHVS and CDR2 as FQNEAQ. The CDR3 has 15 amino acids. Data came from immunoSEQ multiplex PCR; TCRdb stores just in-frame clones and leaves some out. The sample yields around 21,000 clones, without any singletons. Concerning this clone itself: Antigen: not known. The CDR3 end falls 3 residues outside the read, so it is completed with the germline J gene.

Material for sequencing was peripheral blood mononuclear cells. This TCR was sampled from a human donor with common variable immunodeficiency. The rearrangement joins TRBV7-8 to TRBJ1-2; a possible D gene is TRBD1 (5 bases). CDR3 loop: CASSLARGMGYGYTF. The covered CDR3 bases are TGTGCCAGCAGCTTAGCGCGGGGGATGGGCTATGGC.